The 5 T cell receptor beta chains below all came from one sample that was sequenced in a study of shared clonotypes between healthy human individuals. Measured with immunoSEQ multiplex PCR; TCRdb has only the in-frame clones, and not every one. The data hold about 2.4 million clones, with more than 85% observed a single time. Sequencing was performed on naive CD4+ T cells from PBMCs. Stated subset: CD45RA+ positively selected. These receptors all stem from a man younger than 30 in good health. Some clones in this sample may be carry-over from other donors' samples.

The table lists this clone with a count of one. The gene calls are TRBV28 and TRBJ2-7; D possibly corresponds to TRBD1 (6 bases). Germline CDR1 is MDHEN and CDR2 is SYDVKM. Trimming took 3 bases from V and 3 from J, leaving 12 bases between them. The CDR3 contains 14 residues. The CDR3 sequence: CASSFGQPYYEQYF. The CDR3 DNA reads TGTGCCAGCAGTTTCGGACAGCCTTACTACGAGCAGTACTTC.

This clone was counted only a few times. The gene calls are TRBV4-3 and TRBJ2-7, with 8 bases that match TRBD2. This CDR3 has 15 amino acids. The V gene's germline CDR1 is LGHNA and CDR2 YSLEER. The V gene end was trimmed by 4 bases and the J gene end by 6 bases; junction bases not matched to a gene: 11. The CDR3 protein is CASSPDSTSGLEQYF. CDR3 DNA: TGCGCCAGCAGCCCCGACTCAACTAGCGGTCTCGAGCAGTACTTC.

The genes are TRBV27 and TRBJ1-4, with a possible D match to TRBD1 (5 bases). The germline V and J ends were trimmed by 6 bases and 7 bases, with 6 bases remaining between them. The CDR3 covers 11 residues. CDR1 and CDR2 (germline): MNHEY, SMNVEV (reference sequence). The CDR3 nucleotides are TGTGCCAGCAGGGGGGGTGAAAAACTGTTTTTT. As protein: CASRGGEKLFF.

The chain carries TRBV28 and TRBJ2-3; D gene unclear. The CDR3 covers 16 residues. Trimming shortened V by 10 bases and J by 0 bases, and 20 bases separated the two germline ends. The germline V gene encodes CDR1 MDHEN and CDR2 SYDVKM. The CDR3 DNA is TGTGCCACCACTGTGGCGGTACAGCATAGCACAGATACGCAGTATTTT. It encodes CATTVAVQHSTDTQYF.

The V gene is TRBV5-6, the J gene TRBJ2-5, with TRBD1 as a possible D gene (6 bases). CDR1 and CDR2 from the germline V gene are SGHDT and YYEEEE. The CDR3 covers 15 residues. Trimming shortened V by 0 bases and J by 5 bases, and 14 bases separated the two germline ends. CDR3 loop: CASSLGQGNRETQYF. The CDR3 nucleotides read TGTGCCAGCAGCTTGGGCCAGGGGAATAGGGAGACCCAGTACTTC.